This entry features one T cell receptor beta chain sequence. As yet, its antigen is unknown. The data were taken from a study of radiotherapy plus CTLA-4 blockade in lung cancer. Study-wide findings and caveats: After treatment with radiotherapy plus ipilimumab, TCR clones that came from the tumor expanded in blood.

CDR3 length equals 15 residues. With 4 bases clipped from V and 4 bases from J, the junction kept 11 bases outside the gene matches. Looked up from germline, CDR1 is SGHRS and CDR2 is YFSETQ. Produced via immunoSEQ multiplex PCR; TCRdb's table is partial and in-frame only. Here the sample spans roughly 90,000 clones, approximately 86% being singletons. The V call is TRBV5-1, the J call TRBJ2-7; 7 bases line up with TRBD2. Material: peripheral blood, obtained from a patient treated with radiotherapy plus ipilimumab. This clonotype was sampled from a human donor with non-small cell lung cancer that progressed on radiotherapy plus ipilimumab. In DNA, the CDR3 is TGCGCCAGCAGCCCGGGCTCGGGGGGACCTTACGAGCAGTACTTC. Protein product: CASSPGSGGPYEQYF.